The present T cell receptor (beta chain) was sequenced within a study of blood T cell repertoires in COVID-19. This clone was counted only a few times. V was pared by 6 bases and J by 5 bases, with 8 bases of the junction left unmatched. This CDR3 has 14 residues. Germline CDR1 is MNHEY and CDR2 is SMNVEV (reference sequence). Assay used: immunoSEQ multiplex PCR; TCRdb lists only in-frame clones, some missing. Among 40,000 to 55,000 clones listed, approximately 85% were seen once. V gene TRBV27 combines with J gene TRBJ2-7, with TRBD1 matching 9 bases. This TCR came from a woman at least 80 years old with acute or convalescent COVID-19. Sequencing used peripheral blood. Here the CDR3 DNA reads TGTGCCAGCAGACCCTGGGACAGGGTCCACGAGCAGTACTTC. Its translation: CASRPWDRVHEQYF.